The TCR beta chain described here comes from a study of T cells after yellow fever vaccination. On the study more broadly: Fractions low in cell number were prepared with SMART-Seq v4 Ultra Low Input. Findings of the study overall: Researchers report a weaker secondary response that nonetheless peaked faster, day 5 versus 15.

This clonotype has a handful of counts. Its antigen is unidentified. CDR3 size: 15 residues. The J segment lost 9 bases and the V segment lost 5 bases, leaving 13 bases of the junction unmatched. By 5'RACE template switching, TCR cDNA was produced, with a universal primer site and UMIs added in the process. TCRdb called the 5' RACE reads again in MiXCR, with one record for every CDR3 protein. The sample yields about 430,000 distinct CDR3 sequences, roughly 20% seen once. The sample was PBMCs, taken before the yellow fever booster vaccination. This clonotype originated in a man in his late teens or twenties who received the YFV17D yellow fever vaccine. J is TRBJ2-1 and V is TRBV12-3 or TRBV12-4; TRBD2 agrees at 7 bases. The CDR3 protein is CASSLSGPSRSEQFF. CDR3 DNA sequence: TGTGCCAGCAGTCTTAGCGGGCCCTCGCGCAGTGAGCAGTTCTTC.